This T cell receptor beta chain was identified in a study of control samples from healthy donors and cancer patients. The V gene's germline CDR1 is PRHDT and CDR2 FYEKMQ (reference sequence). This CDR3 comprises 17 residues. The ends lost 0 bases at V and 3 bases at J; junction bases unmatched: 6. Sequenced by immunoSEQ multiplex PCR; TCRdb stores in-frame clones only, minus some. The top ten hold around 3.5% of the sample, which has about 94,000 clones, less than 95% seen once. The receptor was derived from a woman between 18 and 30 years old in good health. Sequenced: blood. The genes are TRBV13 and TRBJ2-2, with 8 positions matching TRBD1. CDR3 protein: CASSLGTDRGYTGELFF. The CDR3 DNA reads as TGTGCCAGCAGCTTAGGTACTGACAGGGGCTACACCGGGGAGCTGTTTTTT.